The 2 T cell receptor beta chains in this list originate from one sample, sequenced in a study of metastatic and nonmetastatic thyroid tumors. Using MiXCR, TCRdb reanalyzed the PCR reads. The repertoire holds about 40,000 clones, with approximately 10% as singletons. Nobody among the patients had been given any treatment before thyroid surgery. Sample: blood. All receptors come from a female donor with papillary thyroid cancer or a benign thyroid nodule (not recorded which). Some clones in this sample may be carry-over from other donors' samples.

At least ten counts were recorded for this clone. The J gene is TRBJ1-2, the V gene TRBV6-2 or TRBV6-3, with D uncertain. V lost 2 bases and J 0 bases, leaving 7 bases between the germline ends. Germline V gene lookup returns CDR1 MNHEY and CDR2 SVGEGT. The CDR3 is 14 amino acids. The CDR3 sequence is CASSYLGANYGYTF. For the CDR3, the DNA is TGTGCCAGCAGTTACCTGGGAGCTAACTATGGCTACACCTTC.

The sample holds many counts of this clone. The V gene is TRBV5-6, the J gene TRBJ2-7; possibly TRBD2 for D (5 bases). CDR3 length: 14 amino acids. The germline CDR1 and CDR2 sequences are SGHDT and YYEEEE. The V and J ends lost 4 bases and 2 bases respectively, with 13 bases between them. This CDR3 is CASSPGLSTYEQYF. The CDR3 DNA is TGTGCCAGCAGCCCCGGACTGTCAACCTACGAGCAGTACTTC.